The clone carrying this T cell receptor beta chain showed up many times. The CDR3 is made up of 11 amino acids. The germline V gene has CDR1 MNHEY and CDR2 SVGEGT. V lost 8 bases to trimming and J lost 5 bases, with 7 bases between them. The sample belongs to a study of identical twins. TCRdb recomputed calls from the 5' RACE reads with MiXCR, one row per CDR3 protein. The sample comprises hundreds of thousands of distinct CDR3 sequences, 6% to 8.5% of which are singletons, and approximately 5.4% rests with the top ten. The same specimen was also included in a second study, on yellow fever vaccine responses in identical twins.

The TCR comes from a woman under 30 in good health. Sequenced input: CD8+ T cells sorted from blood. The chain joins TRBV6-2 or TRBV6-3 to TRBJ2-1; D is unresolved. The CDR3 is CASQTHNEQFF. The CDR3 nucleotides are TGTGCCAGCCAAACCCACAATGAGCAGTTCTTC.